The TCR beta chain under discussion was sequenced for a study of T cell responses to AZD1222 COVID-19 vaccine. Findings of the study overall: Spike-specific TCR repertoires showed rising breadth and depth after two AZD1222 doses.

Using immunoSEQ multiplex PCR, the repertoire was profiled, and TCRdb retains in-frame clones only, with some absent. The sample carries about 150,000 clones, approximately 86% recorded once. A note on this clone: Its specificity is not known.

The sequence came from an adult who had recovered from COVID-19. The starting material was peripheral blood, obtained after recovery from COVID-19.

CDR3 nucleotides: TGTGCCAGCAGCCCCAAGACTAGCGGGGGGTTCGATGAGCAGTTCTTC. It codes for CASSPKTSGGFDEQFF. The J gene is TRBJ2-1, the V gene TRBV11-1, with TRBD2 matching 13 bases. CDR3 length: 16 residues. The germline V gene has CDR1 SGHAT and CDR2 FQDESV (reference sequence). Germline trimming cut 5 bases from V and 8 bases from J; bases unmatched to any gene: 9.